This entry features one TCR beta chain sequence. What antigen it recognizes has not been identified. No base-level quality is on record; no much larger clone is a single base apart. The Quick-DNA Microprep Kit was used to extract genomic DNA from the sorted cells. Amplification of TCRbeta DNA was done with the immunoSEQ hsTCRbeta kit, following the protocol from the manufacturer. An Illumina MiSeq instrument was used to sequence the TCRbeta libraries. In the paper's pipeline: After out-of-frame sequences were removed, some 2 million distinct TCRbeta sequences remained, averaging about 66,813 per individual. Each individual was scored by the count of 150 to 200 previously reported CMV-associated TCRbeta sequences and the total productive distinct TCRbeta count. A beta-binomial model was reimplemented in Python, and random forests from scikit-learn, run with default parameters, were trained on data from the US cohort. Classifier performance on the Belgian cohort was reported as the median AUC with percentile confidence intervals calculated over 10,000 bootstrap iterations. Held by TCRdb, this immuneACCESS table contains in-frame sequences only and omits some clones. Under half of the omission traces to an unresolved V gene where checked; the cause of the rest is unknown. V, J and clone size reflect that table, while D and trimming were determined from the DNA. This sample is represented by about 82,000 clones; approximately 80% of them were singletons. The ten largest clones take up less than 0.9% of the sample.

The source of the sample is a study of memory CD4+ T cells and cytomegalovirus serostatus (dated by TCRdb to about 2019). In terms of the full investigation: The cohort comprised 33 healthy Belgian adults, 9 CMV seropositive and around 24 CMV seronegative. CD4+ memory TCRbeta repertoires of a Belgian cohort with known cytomegalovirus serostatus were sequenced in order to replicate a published TCR-based CMV serostatus classifier. Overall results and qualifications from the work: Of 164 previously reported CMV-associated TCRbeta sequences, approximately 70 appeared in the CD4+ memory repertoires, each in one to five individuals. The results were interpreted as suggesting that the CMV-associated TCR signature is mostly present in the CD4+ memory repertoire. Only CD4+CD45RO+ memory cells were sequenced, in contrast to the original study, in which naive and memory CD4+ and CD8+ populations were covered. The original-framework classifier achieved a median bootstrapped AUC of almost 0.97 with a 95% CI of 0.76-1.00 on the Belgian cohort. For predicting CMV serostatus, the median bootstrapped AUC was 0.95 using the original framework and approximately 0.91 using a US-trained random forest.

Single viable CD3+CD4+CD8-CD45RO+ cells were sorted as memory CD4+ T cells on a FACSAria II. To determine CMV serostatus, a Roche Elecsys assay was used that detects serum IgG against CMV pp150, pp28, p38 and p52. Once the samples were thawed, total CD4+ T cells were enriched through positive selection using CD4 magnetic microbeads. The samples came from a different study that was designed specifically to examine the CD4+ T cell memory repertoire. Following standard operating procedures, peripheral blood mononuclear cells were isolated and cryopreserved, while serum was kept at -80 degrees C. The staining used CD3-PerCP (BW264/56), CD4-APC (RPA-T4), CD45RO-PE (UCHT1) and CD8-Pacific Orange (3B5) antibodies, and Sytox blue was used to exclude non-viable cells. The CDR3 covers 18 residues, taking in both the cysteine and the phenylalanine. Of the read, only the CDR3 DNA is kept; its 54 bases are in frame from base 1. V and J are trimmed by 0 bases and 0 bases, and the gene matches miss 7 bases of the junction.

The rearrangement combines TRBV5-3 with TRBJ1-3, with TRBD1 identical over 9 junction bases. TRBV5-3 is flagged as an ORF with uncertain function. Sequencing input: memory CD4+ T cells from blood. This TCR came from an adult in good health and CMV-seronegative. The sequenced DNA is TGTGCCAGAAGCTTGGCTCAACAGGGGGCCTACTCTGGAAACACCATATATTTT. This codes for CARSLAQQGAYSGNTIYF.